The 25 T cell receptor beta chains given below trace back to one sample, sequenced in a study of siplizumab effects on memory and regulatory T cells. Some clones are missing from TCRdb's copy, which holds only in-frame ones; the method was immunoSEQ multiplex PCR. The table records approximately 40,000 clones, roughly 90% of them present only once. Specimen: naive CD4+ T cells sorted from blood. The source is a human donor in good health.

The count of this clone is one. The chain joins TRBV2 to TRBJ2-7, with 9 bases matching TRBD2. The CDR3 runs 13 residues. J lost 4 bases, V lost 8 bases, and 6 bases had no gene match. Per germline, CDR1 SNHLY and CDR2 FYNNEI. The CDR3 loop reads CASLAGGQYEQYF. DNA of the CDR3: TGTGCCAGCCTGGCGGGGGGGCAGTACGAGCAGTACTTC.

The chain employs TRBV11-2 and TRBJ1-2, with a tentative D call TRBD1 (5 bases). Germline values: CDR1 SGHAT, CDR2 FQNNGV. Trimming took off 6 bases at V and 7 bases at J, with 15 bases between the two ends. The CDR3 spans 13 residues. The CDR3 loop reads CASRPQGGSGYTF. CDR3 nucleotides: TGTGCCAGCAGGCCTCAGGGAGGATCTGGCTACACCTTC. Full variable domain (rest looked up from reference TRBV11-2 and TRBJ1-2): EAGVAQSPRYKIIEKRQSVAFWCNPISGHATLYWYQQILGQGPKLLIQFQNNGVVDDSQLPKDRFSAERLKGVDSTLKIQPAKLEDSAVYLCASRPQGGSGYTFGSGTRLTVV.

The chain employs TRBV6-5 and TRBJ1-2; weak D call: TRBD1 (5 bases). The CDR3 is made up of 16 amino acids. Germline CDR1 and CDR2: MNHEY and SVGAGI. V shed 0 bases and J shed 3 bases, with 14 bases lying between them. The CDR3 bases are TGTGCCAGCAGTTACTCGTCCACGGGGGGGGACTATGGCTACACCTTC. Translating gives CASSYSSTGGDYGYTF.

This chain links TRBV9 with TRBJ2-3; D may correspond to TRBD1 or TRBD2 (6 bases each). The germline V gene has CDR1 SGDLS and CDR2 YYNGEE. V gave up 1 base and J gave up 1 base, with 13 bases separating them. The CDR3 covers 16 residues. The CDR3 sequence is CASSVIWGAGTDTQYF. Here the CDR3 DNA reads TGTGCCAGCAGCGTAATCTGGGGGGCCGGCACAGATACGCAGTATTTT.

The chain employs TRBV7-6 and TRBJ2-1; 10 bases are a match to TRBD1. CDR3 length equals 16 residues. Germline V gene sequence: CDR1 SGHVS, CDR2 FNYEAQ. V shed 1 base and J 3 bases; nucleotides not matched to a gene: 3. This CDR3 reads CASSLGWDRGYNEQFF. The CDR3 bases are TGTGCCAGCAGCTTAGGCTGGGACAGGGGCTACAATGAGCAGTTCTTC.

The chain recombines TRBV5-1 with TRBJ2-5; no reliable D call. Germline V lookup: CDR1 SGHRS, CDR2 YFSETQ. Trimming removed 0 bases from V and 1 base from J, with 4 bases in between. CDR3 size: 13 residues. The CDR3 nucleotides are TGCGCCAGCAGCTTGGGGGGCCAAGAGACCCAGTACTTC. Amino acid sequence: CASSLGGQETQYF.

The chain links TRBV6-5 to TRBJ2-5; no reliable D call. This CDR3 is 13 amino acids long. Germline CDR1 and CDR2: MNHEY and SVGAGI. Trimming stripped 9 bases from V and 2 bases from J, with 13 bases between. CDR3 bases: TGTGCCAGTCGTATTGTAGCACAAGAGACCCAGTACTTC. Its translation is CASRIVAQETQYF.

The chain joins TRBV10-3 to TRBJ2-3; perhaps TRBD2 as D (6 bases). Trimming took off 6 bases at V and 1 base at J, with 8 bases between the two ends. This CDR3 contains 13 residues. Germline V lookup: CDR1 ENHRY, CDR2 SYGVKD. In nucleotides, the CDR3 is TGTGCCATCAGCCGGGAGCGCACAGATACGCAGTATTTT. This codes for CAISRERTDTQYF.

This rearrangement joins TRBV6-5 to TRBJ1-1; the match to TRBD1 covers 7 bases. The trim removed 4 bases at V and 4 bases at J, leaving 6 bases unmatched. The CDR3 consists of 14 residues. CDR1 and CDR2 (germline): MNHEY, SVGAGI. CDR3 in amino acids: CASSLDRLRTEAFF. The CDR3 bases are TGTGCCAGCAGTTTGGACAGGCTCCGCACTGAAGCTTTCTTT.

Concerning this clone itself: This same CDR3 is encoded by further DNA sequences in the sample. The V and J genes are TRBV5-1 and TRBJ2-7; D might be TRBD2 (5 bases). The CDR3 is 11 residues long. Per germline, CDR1 SGHRS and CDR2 YFSETQ. The CDR3 coding sequence is TGCGCTACCGAGGGAACGGAGAAGCAGTACTTC. Amino acid sequence: CATEGTEKQYF.

The V gene is TRBV11-3, the J gene TRBJ2-3, with D possibly being TRBD2 (5 bases). V lost 3 bases and J lost 7, with 11 bases in between. Germline-derived CDR1 and CDR2 are SGHNT and YENEEA. This CDR3 region has 13 residues. This CDR3 is CASSFGRAHTQYF. The CDR3 bases are TGTGCCAGCAGCTTTGGGCGGGCCCATACGCAGTATTTT. Combining the CDR3 with reference TRBV11-3 and TRBJ2-3 gives the whole variable domain EAGVVQSPRYKIIEKKQPVAFWCNPISGHNTLYWYLQNLGQGPELLIRYENEEAVDDSQLPKDRFSAERLKGVDSTLKIQPAELGDSAVYLCASSFGRAHTQYFGPGTRLTVL.

The chain carries TRBV9 and TRBJ2-5; D possibly corresponds to TRBD2 (6 bases). V was pared by 4 bases and J by 2 bases, with 18 bases between. Germline-derived CDR1 and CDR2 are SGDLS and YYNGEE. This CDR3 spans 16 amino acids. CDR3 protein: CASSPGGAGRQETQYF. In DNA form, the CDR3 reads TGTGCCAGCAGCCCAGGAGGGGCAGGGAGGCAAGAGACCCAGTACTTC. The whole variable domain, remainder taken from reference TRBV9 and TRBJ2-5, is DSGVTQTPKHLITATGQRVTLRCSPRSGDLSVYWYQQSLDQGLQFLIQYYNGEERAKGNILERFSAQQFPDLHSELNLSSLELGDSALYFCASSPGGAGRQETQYFGPGTRLLVL.

This chain uses TRBV7-9 with TRBJ2-5; maybe TRBD1 (6 bases). There are 13 residues in the CDR3. V dropped 1 base and J dropped 5 bases, with 8 bases sitting between them. Germline-derived CDR1 and CDR2 are SEHNR and FQNEAQ (reference sequence). The CDR3, as DNA: TGTGCCAGCAGCTTAGTGAGGGGGGAGACCCAGTACTTC. Protein product: CASSLVRGETQYF.

The rearrangement joins TRBV7-8 to TRBJ2-1; perhaps TRBD2 as D (7 bases). Deletions cut 5 bases from V and 0 bases from J, with 11 bases between. The CDR3 is 15 residues long. CDR1 SGHVS and CDR2 FQNEAQ come from the germline V gene. CDR3 sequence (DNA): TGTGCCAGCAGCCACAGGGAGGGCTCCTACAATGAGCAGTTCTTC. Translation gives CASSHREGSYNEQFF.

This clone was seen a handful of times. V is TRBV5-1 and J is TRBJ1-1, with a weak D call TRBD1 (5 bases). V was clipped by 4 bases and J by 1 base, with 11 bases between them. CDR1 and CDR2 from the germline V gene are SGHRS and YFSETQ. CDR3 length: 14 amino acids. CDR3 coding DNA: TGCGCCAGCAGCACGGGGCCCCCGAACACTGAAGCTTTCTTT. This gives the protein CASSTGPPNTEAFF.

The V gene is TRBV11-3, the J gene TRBJ1-2; the D gene is possibly TRBD1 (5 bases). Germline V gene data show CDR1 as SGHNT and CDR2 as YENEEA. This CDR3 comprises 14 residues. V was shortened by 10 bases and J by 0 bases, with 15 bases between the two germline ends. CDR3 protein: CATWGGKANYGYTF. The CDR3, as DNA: TGTGCCACTTGGGGGGGAAAAGCTAACTATGGCTACACCTTC. The full variable domain, in which reference TRBV11-3 and TRBJ1-2 provide the parts outside the CDR3, is EAGVVQSPRYKIIEKKQPVAFWCNPISGHNTLYWYLQNLGQGPELLIRYENEEAVDDSQLPKDRFSAERLKGVDSTLKIQPAELGDSAVYLCATWGGKANYGYTFGSGTRLTVV.

The sample holds one count of this clone. J is TRBJ2-3 and V is TRBV6-1, with 10 bases identical to TRBD2. V dropped 5 bases and J dropped 3; count of bases not matched to a gene: 2. The CDR3 sequence is 14 residues long. Germline CDR1 is MNHNS and CDR2 is SASEGT. CDR3 residues: CASSSGRGTDTQYF. CDR3 nucleotides: TGTGCCAGCAGTAGCGGGAGGGGGACAGATACGCAGTATTTT.

This chain links TRBV6-5 with TRBJ1-1; possible D gene TRBD1, 6 bases. V was trimmed by 5 bases and J by 3 bases, leaving 13 bases between them. The CDR3 is 14 residues long. CDR1 and CDR2 from the germline V gene are MNHEY and SVGAGI. In DNA form, the CDR3 reads TGTGCCAGCAGTCCTCAGGGGAAAGACACTGAAGCTTTCTTT. Translated: CASSPQGKDTEAFF.

This chain links TRBV6-1 with TRBJ2-7; 9 positions agree with TRBD1. The CDR3 consists of 15 residues. V dropped 7 bases and J dropped 5; count of bases not matched to a gene: 12. Germline CDR1 is MNHNS and CDR2 is SASEGT. The CDR3 reads CASIKVRTGDNEQYF. The CDR3, as DNA: TGTGCCAGCATCAAGGTGAGGACAGGGGATAACGAGCAGTACTTC.

V is TRBV19 and J is TRBJ1-1; 8 bases are a match to TRBD1. With 7 bases clipped from V and 1 base from J, the junction kept 5 bases outside the gene matches. Per germline, CDR1 LNHDA and CDR2 SQIVND (reference sequence). The CDR3 totals 14 residues. CDR3 sequence reads: CASKLDRGNTEAFF. The DNA of the CDR3 is TGTGCCAGTAAACTCGACAGGGGGAACACTGAAGCTTTCTTT.

V gene TRBV6-6 combines with J gene TRBJ2-2, with D perhaps TRBD1 (6 bases). The CDR3 extends over 16 amino acids. Germline-derived CDR1 and CDR2 are MNHNY and SVGAGI (reference sequence). V was shortened by 6 bases and J by 2 bases, with 16 bases between the two germline ends. The DNA for the CDR3 is TGTGCCAGCAGCCGCACAGGGAACAAAAACACCGGGGAGCTGTTTTTT. Its translation is CASSRTGNKNTGELFF.

The chain is built from TRBV18 and TRBJ2-3; D might be TRBD2 (5 bases). V lost 3 bases and J 2 bases, leaving 15 bases between the germline ends. Germline CDR1 and CDR2: KGHSH and LQKENI. The CDR3 spans 16 residues. The CDR3 region is CASSPNERKSTDTQYF. The CDR3 DNA sequence: TGTGCCAGCTCACCGAATGAGCGGAAGTCCACAGATACGCAGTATTTT. The whole variable domain, remainder taken from reference TRBV18 and TRBJ2-3, is NAGVMQNPRHLVRRRGQEARLRCSPMKGHSHVYWYRQLPEEGLKFMVYLQKENIIDESGMPKERFSAEFPKEGPSILRIQQVVRGDSAAYFCASSPNERKSTDTQYFGPGTRLTVL.

The chain recombines TRBV7-2 with TRBJ2-3; TRBD1 is a possible D gene (6 bases). Germline assignment: CDR1 SGHTA and CDR2 FQGNSA. Trimming took 3 bases from V and 2 from J, leaving 12 bases between them. The CDR3 totals 15 residues. CDR3 protein: CASSFLPGATDTQYF. In nucleotides, the CDR3 is TGTGCCAGCAGCTTTCTCCCAGGGGCCACAGATACGCAGTATTTT. The full variable domain, rest sourced from reference TRBV7-2 and TRBJ2-3, is GAGVSQSPSNKVTEKGKDVELRCDPISGHTALYWYRQSLGQGLEFLIYFQGNSAPDKSGLPSDRFSAERTGGSVSTLTIQRTQQEDSAVYLCASSFLPGATDTQYFGPGTRLTVL.

The genes are TRBV6-6 and TRBJ1-1; D gene unclear. CDR3 length: 14 residues. Germline lookup yields CDR1 MNHNY and CDR2 SVGAGI (reference sequence). Deletions cut 6 bases from V and 3 bases from J, with 14 bases between. This CDR3 is CASRNGGSDTEAFF. The CDR3 DNA reads as TGTGCCAGCAGAAACGGAGGGTCCGACACTGAAGCTTTCTTT.

The chain links TRBV18 to TRBJ2-3; no firm D call. Trimming took 4 bases from V and 5 from J, leaving 7 bases between them. CDR3 length: 12 residues. Germline CDR1 is KGHSH and CDR2 is LQKENI. The CDR3 is CASSQLGDTQYF. The DNA for the CDR3 is TGTGCCAGCTCACAATTAGGAGATACGCAGTATTTT.